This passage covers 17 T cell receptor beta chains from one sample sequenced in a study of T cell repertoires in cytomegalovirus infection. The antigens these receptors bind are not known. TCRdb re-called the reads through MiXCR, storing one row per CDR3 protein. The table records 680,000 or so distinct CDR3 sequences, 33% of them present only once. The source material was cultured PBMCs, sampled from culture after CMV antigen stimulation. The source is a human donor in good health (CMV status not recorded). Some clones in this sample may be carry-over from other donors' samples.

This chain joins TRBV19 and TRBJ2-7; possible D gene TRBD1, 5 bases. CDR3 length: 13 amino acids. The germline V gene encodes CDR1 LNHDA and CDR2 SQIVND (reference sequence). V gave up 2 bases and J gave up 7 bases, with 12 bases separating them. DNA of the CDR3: TGTGCCAGTAGTATATCGGATCAGGGTGAGCAGTACTTC. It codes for CASSISDQGEQYF.

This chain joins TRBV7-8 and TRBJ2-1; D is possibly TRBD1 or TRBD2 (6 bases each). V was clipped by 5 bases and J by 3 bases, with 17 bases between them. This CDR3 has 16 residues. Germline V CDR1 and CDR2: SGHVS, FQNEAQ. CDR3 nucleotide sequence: TGTGCCAGCAGCCCGACAAGGGGGGCTAACTACAATGAGCAGTTCTTC. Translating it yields CASSPTRGANYNEQFF.

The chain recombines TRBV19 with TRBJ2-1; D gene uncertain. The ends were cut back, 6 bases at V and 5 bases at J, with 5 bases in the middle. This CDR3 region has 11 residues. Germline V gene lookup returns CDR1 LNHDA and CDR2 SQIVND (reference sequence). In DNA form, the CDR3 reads TGTGCCAGTAGGTGGAACAATGAGCAGTTCTTC. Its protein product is CASRWNNEQFF.

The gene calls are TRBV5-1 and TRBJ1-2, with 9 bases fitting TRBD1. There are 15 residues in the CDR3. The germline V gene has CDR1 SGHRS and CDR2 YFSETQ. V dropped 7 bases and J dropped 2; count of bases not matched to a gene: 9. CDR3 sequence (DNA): TGCGCCAGCCACATCACAGGGGGCGTAAACTATGGCTACACCTTC. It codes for CASHITGGVNYGYTF.

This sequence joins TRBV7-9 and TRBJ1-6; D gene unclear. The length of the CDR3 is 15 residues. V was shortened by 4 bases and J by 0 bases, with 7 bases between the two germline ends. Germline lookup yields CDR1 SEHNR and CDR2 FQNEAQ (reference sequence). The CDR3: CASSSESSYNSPLHF. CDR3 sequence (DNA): TGTGCCAGCAGCTCGGAGAGCTCCTATAATTCACCCCTCCACTTT.

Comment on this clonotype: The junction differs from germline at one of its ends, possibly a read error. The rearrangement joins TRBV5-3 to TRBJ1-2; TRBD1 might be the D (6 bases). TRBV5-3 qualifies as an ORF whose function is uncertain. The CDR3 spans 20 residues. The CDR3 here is CASSFVLLTGGHLPSYGYTF. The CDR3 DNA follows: TGTGCCAGCAGCTTTGTTTTACTTACCGGGGGGCATCTCCCTTCCTATGGCTACACCTTC.

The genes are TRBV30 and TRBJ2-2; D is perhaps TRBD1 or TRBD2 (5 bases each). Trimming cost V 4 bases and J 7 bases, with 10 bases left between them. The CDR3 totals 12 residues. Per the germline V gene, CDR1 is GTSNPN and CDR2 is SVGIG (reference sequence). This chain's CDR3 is CAWTRAGGELFF. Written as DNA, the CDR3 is TGTGCCTGGACCAGGGCGGGCGGGGAGCTGTTTTTT.

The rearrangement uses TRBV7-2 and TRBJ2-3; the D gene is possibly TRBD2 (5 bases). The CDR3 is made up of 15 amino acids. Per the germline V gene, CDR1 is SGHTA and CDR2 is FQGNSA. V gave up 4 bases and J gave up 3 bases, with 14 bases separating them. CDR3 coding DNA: TGTGCCAGCAGCTCTCCAAGGACTGGGACAGATACGCAGTATTTT. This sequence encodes CASSSPRTGTDTQYF. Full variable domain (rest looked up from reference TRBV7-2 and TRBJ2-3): GAGVSQSPSNKVTEKGKDVELRCDPISGHTALYWYRQSLGQGLEFLIYFQGNSAPDKSGLPSDRFSAERTGGSVSTLTIQRTQQEDSAVYLCASSSPRTGTDTQYFGPGTRLTVL.

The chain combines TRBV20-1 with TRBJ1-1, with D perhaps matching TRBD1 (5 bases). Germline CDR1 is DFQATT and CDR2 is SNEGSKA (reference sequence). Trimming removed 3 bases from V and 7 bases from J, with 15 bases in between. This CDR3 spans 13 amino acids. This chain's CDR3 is CSASVGVGLEAFF. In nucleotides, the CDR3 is TGCAGTGCTAGCGTGGGAGTGGGGCTTGAAGCTTTCTTT.

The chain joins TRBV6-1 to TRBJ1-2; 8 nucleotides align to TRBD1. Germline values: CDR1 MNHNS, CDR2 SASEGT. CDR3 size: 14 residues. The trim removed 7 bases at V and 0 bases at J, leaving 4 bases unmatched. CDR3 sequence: CASIKQGANYGYTF. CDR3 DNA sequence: TGTGCCAGCATCAAACAGGGGGCTAACTATGGCTACACCTTC.

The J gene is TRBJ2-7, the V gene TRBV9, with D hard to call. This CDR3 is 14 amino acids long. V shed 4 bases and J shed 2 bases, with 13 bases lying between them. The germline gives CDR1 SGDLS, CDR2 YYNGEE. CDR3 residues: CASSRQALTYEQYF. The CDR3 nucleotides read TGTGCCAGCAGCCGCCAAGCATTGACCTACGAGCAGTACTTC.

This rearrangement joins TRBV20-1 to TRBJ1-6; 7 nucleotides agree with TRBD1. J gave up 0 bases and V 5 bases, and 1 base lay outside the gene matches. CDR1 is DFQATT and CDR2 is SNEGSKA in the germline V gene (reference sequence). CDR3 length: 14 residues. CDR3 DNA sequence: TGCAGTGCTGGGGACAGCTCCTATAATTCACCCCTCCACTTT. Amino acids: CSAGDSSYNSPLHF.

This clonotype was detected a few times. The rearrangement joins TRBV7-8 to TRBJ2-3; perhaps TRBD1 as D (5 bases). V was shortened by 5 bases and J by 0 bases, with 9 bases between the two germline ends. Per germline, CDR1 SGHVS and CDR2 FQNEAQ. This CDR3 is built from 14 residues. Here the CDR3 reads CASSADRSTDTQYF. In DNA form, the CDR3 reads TGTGCCAGCAGCGCTGACAGAAGCACAGATACGCAGTATTTT.

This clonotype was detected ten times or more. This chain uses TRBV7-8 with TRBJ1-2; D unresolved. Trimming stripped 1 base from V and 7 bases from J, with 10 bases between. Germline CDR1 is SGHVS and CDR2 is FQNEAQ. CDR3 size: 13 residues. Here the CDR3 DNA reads TGTGCCAGCAGCTTAGGAAGGGAAAGTGGCTACACCTTC. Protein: CASSLGRESGYTF.

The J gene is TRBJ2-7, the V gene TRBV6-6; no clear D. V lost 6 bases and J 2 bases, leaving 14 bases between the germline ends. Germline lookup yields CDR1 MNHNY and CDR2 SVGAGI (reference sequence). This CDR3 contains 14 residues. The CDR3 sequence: CASSRNRLPYEQYF. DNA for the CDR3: TGTGCCAGCAGCCGTAATCGGCTTCCCTACGAGCAGTACTTC.

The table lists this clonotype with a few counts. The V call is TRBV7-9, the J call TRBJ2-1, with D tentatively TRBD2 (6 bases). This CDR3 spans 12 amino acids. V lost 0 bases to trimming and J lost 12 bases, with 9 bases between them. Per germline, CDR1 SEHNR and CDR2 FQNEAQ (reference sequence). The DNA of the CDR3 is TGTGCCAGCAGCTTAGCGGCGGGGCCGCAGTTCTTC. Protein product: CASSLAAGPQFF.

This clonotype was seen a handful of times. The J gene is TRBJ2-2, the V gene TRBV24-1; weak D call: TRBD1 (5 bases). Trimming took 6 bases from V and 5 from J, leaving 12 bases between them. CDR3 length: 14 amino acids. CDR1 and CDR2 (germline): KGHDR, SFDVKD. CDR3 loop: CATSQGSTTGELFF. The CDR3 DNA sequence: TGTGCCACCAGTCAGGGTTCTACTACCGGGGAGCTGTTTTTT.